A single sample gave rise to the 27 T cell receptor beta chains below, sequenced in a study of T-cell memory formation after mild COVID-19. A single record per CDR3 protein comes from TCRdb applying MiXCR to the 5' RACE reads. The data contain just over 350,000 distinct CDR3 sequences, 13% to 15% of them singletons. The sequenced material came from PBMCs or a T cell subset sorted from them (not recorded which). Every receptor here comes from a man between 18 and 29 years old who had mild COVID-19 (a few samples of this study predate the infection). Cell type and time point are not known.

The chain uses TRBV4-2 and TRBJ1-5; no firm D call. The CDR3 is 15 amino acids. V dropped 0 bases and J dropped 5 bases, with 11 bases sitting between them. Germline assignment: CDR1 LGHNA and CDR2 YNFKEQ. This CDR3 is CASSQDSGRDQPQHF. For the CDR3, the DNA is TGTGCCAGCAGCCAAGATAGTGGTAGGGATCAGCCCCAGCATTTT.

The table lists this clonotype with a few counts. This sequence joins TRBV6-4 and TRBJ2-5; possible D gene TRBD2, 6 bases. The CDR3 loop spans 15 amino acids. Trimming stripped 6 bases from V and 5 bases from J, with 19 bases between. CDR1 MRHNA and CDR2 SNTAGT come from the germline V gene. CDR3 amino acids: CASSWASGSGETQYF. Here the CDR3 DNA reads TGTGCCAGCAGCTGGGCCAGCGGGTCGGGGGAGACCCAGTACTTC.

This clonotype was counted once. This chain connects TRBV27 to TRBJ2-3, with D perhaps given as TRBD1 or TRBD2 (5 bases each). Germline CDR1 MNHEY, CDR2 SMNVEV (reference sequence). The CDR3 consists of 14 residues. V was clipped by 3 bases and J by 5 bases, with 12 bases between them. CDR3 sequence: CASSFRPRGDTQYF. CDR3 DNA: TGTGCCAGCAGTTTTAGGCCGAGGGGAGATACGCAGTATTTT.

This clonotype has at least ten counts. The gene calls are TRBV5-1 and TRBJ2-7; 10 bases are shared with TRBD1. CDR1 is SGHRS and CDR2 is YFSETQ in the germline V gene. This CDR3 has 14 amino acids. V was pared by 4 bases and J by 5 bases, with 6 bases of the junction left unmatched. The CDR3 here is CASSAGTGVNEQYF. DNA of the CDR3: TGCGCCAGCAGCGCAGGGACAGGGGTCAACGAGCAGTACTTC.

The chain combines TRBV12-3 or TRBV12-4 with TRBJ1-1; 8 bases agree with TRBD1. With 3 bases clipped from V and 5 bases from J, the junction kept 2 bases outside the gene matches. The CDR3 is made up of 13 amino acids. CDR3 bases: TGTGCCAGCAGTTTTAACAGGGGGACTGAAGCTTTCTTT. This codes for CASSFNRGTEAFF.

V usage is TRBV20-1 and J usage is TRBJ2-1, with 10 bases lining up with TRBD2. This CDR3 is built from 17 residues. V was clipped by 1 base and J by 3 bases; unmatched bases: 9. Germline V CDR1 and CDR2: DFQATT, SNEGSKA (reference sequence). The CDR3 reads CSARGGASGGGYNEQFF. The CDR3 DNA is TGCAGTGCTAGAGGAGGGGCTAGCGGGGGAGGCTACAATGAGCAGTTCTTC.

The chain carries TRBV20-1 and TRBJ1-5; 10 bases map to TRBD1. With 2 bases clipped from V and 6 bases from J, the junction kept 4 bases outside the gene matches. This CDR3 spans 14 amino acids. Germline CDR1 DFQATT, CDR2 SNEGSKA (reference sequence). This CDR3 is CSARMGQGLQPQHF. The DNA for the CDR3 is TGCAGTGCTAGAATGGGACAGGGGCTTCAGCCCCAGCATTTT.

This clonotype was seen only a few times. V and J are TRBV7-3 and TRBJ1-6, with unresolved D. In germline, CDR1 is SGHTA, CDR2 FQGTGA. Trimming removed 8 bases from V and 3 bases from J, with 8 bases in between. The CDR3 has 13 amino acids. In DNA form, the CDR3 reads TGTGCCAGCGCTGGGGACTATAATTCACCCCTCCACTTT. It is translated as CASAGDYNSPLHF. Full variable domain (missing parts from reference TRBV7-3 and TRBJ1-6): GAGVSQTPSNKVTEKGKYVELRCDPISGHTALYWYRQSLGQGPEFLIYFQGTGAADDSGLPNDRFFAVRPEGSVSTLKIQRTERGDSAVYLCASAGDYNSPLHFGNGTRLTVT.

This clonotype appeared many times. The genes are TRBV29-1 and TRBJ1-1; D is unclear. This CDR3 comprises 13 residues. Trimming took off 4 bases at V and 6 bases at J, with 15 bases between the two ends. The germline V gene encodes CDR1 SQVTM and CDR2 ANQGSEA. CDR3 nucleotide sequence: TGCAGCGTTGTTGCTCGAGGGTCCTCTGAAGCTTTCTTT. Translated, it gives CSVVARGSSEAFF.

The chain links TRBV10-3 to TRBJ1-2, with D perhaps TRBD1 (6 bases). Deletions cut 3 bases from V and 1 base from J, with 18 bases between. In germline, CDR1 is ENHRY, CDR2 SYGVKD. CDR3 length equals 17 residues. CDR3 region: CAISDVGPGQINYGYTF. CDR3 bases: TGTGCCATCAGTGATGTAGGCCCGGGACAAATTAACTATGGCTACACCTTC.

The chain uses TRBV19 and TRBJ1-2; no reliable D call. This CDR3 has 15 residues. The ends were cut back, 2 bases at V and 2 bases at J, with 12 bases in the middle. CDR1 is LNHDA, CDR2 SQIVND, per germline (reference sequence). In nucleotides, the CDR3 is TGTGCCAGTAGTATATCCCCTTTCGGGAACTATGGCTACACCTTC. It is translated as CASSISPFGNYGYTF. The complete variable domain, with remaining parts taken from reference TRBV19 and TRBJ1-2, reads DGGITQSPKYLFRKEGQNVTLSCEQNLNHDAMYWYRQDPGQGLRLIYYSQIVNDFQKGDIAEGYSVSREKKESFPLTVTSAQKNPTAFYLCASSISPFGNYGYTFGSGTRLTVV.

The chain is built from TRBV27 and TRBJ2-5; 12 nucleotides match TRBD2. CDR1 MNHEY and CDR2 SMNVEV come from the germline V gene (reference sequence). After removal of 6 bases from V and 9 bases from J, the junction contained 5 bases not matched to a gene. This CDR3 is built from 13 residues. In DNA, the CDR3 is TGTGCCAGCAGCGCTAGCGGGGGGGCCGCCCAGTACTTC. Amino acids: CASSASGGAAQYF.

This clonotype was found a few times. The V and J genes are TRBV20-1 and TRBJ2-1, with 13 bases fitting TRBD2. Germline loops: CDR1 DFQATT, CDR2 SNEGSKA (reference sequence). V lost 5 bases to trimming and J lost 7 bases; unmatched junction nucleotides: 8. The CDR3 is made up of 15 amino acids. The CDR3 sequence: CSARRLAGGTNEQFF. The CDR3 nucleotides read TGCAGTGCTCGACGACTAGCGGGGGGTACTAATGAGCAGTTCTTC.

This clonotype occurred a few times. The V and J genes are TRBV5-4 and TRBJ2-7; D gene uncertain. V lost 4 bases, J lost 0 bases, and 8 bases lay in between. Per germline, CDR1 SGHNT and CDR2 YYREEE (reference sequence). The CDR3 contains 13 residues. The CDR3 sequence: CASSGDNSYEQYV. The DNA for the CDR3 is TGTGCCAGCAGCGGCGACAACTCCTACGAGCAGTACGTC.

This clonotype was picked up a small number of times. This sequence joins TRBV29-1 and TRBJ1-5, with D maybe TRBD1 (6 bases). Trimming stripped 6 bases from V and 0 bases from J, with 9 bases between. Germline assignment: CDR1 SQVTM and CDR2 ANQGSEA. This CDR3 comprises 13 residues. DNA for the CDR3: TGCAGCGTAGGGGGAAATAGCAATCAGCCCCAGCATTTT. This encodes CSVGGNSNQPQHF. The complete variable domain, with remaining parts taken from reference TRBV29-1 and TRBJ1-5, reads SAVISQKPSRDICQRGTSLTIQCQVDSQVTMMFWYRQQPGQSLTLIATANQGSEATYESGFVIDKFPISRPNLTFSTLTVSNMSPEDSSIYLCSVGGNSNQPQHFGDGTRLSIL.

The CDR3 is CGVGGRGDTQYF. The CDR3 DNA reads as TGTGGAGTGGGCGGGCGCGGAGATACGCAGTATTTT. J is TRBJ2-3 and V is TRBV7-2, with D maybe TRBD2 (5 bases). This CDR3 contains 12 residues. Germline V gives CDR1 SGHTA, CDR2 FQGNSA.

The chain couples TRBV30 to TRBJ2-3, with 9 bases fitting TRBD1. This CDR3 spans 14 amino acids. Germline V gene lookup returns CDR1 GTSNPN and CDR2 SVGIG (reference sequence). V dropped 0 bases and J dropped 7; count of bases not matched to a gene: 5. In nucleotides, the CDR3 is TGTGCCTGGAGTGTACAGGGGGCCCTTCATACGCAGTATTTT. Translation gives CAWSVQGALHTQYF. Looking up the rest from reference TRBV30 and TRBJ2-3 gives the full variable domain: SQTIHQWPATLVQPVGSPLSLECTVEGTSNPNLYWYRQAAGRGLQLLFYSVGIGQISSEVPQNLSASRPQDRQFILSSKKLLLSDSGFYLCAWSVQGALHTQYFGPGTRLTVL.

This clonotype was seen more than once but under ten times. The rearrangement uses TRBV5-4 and TRBJ1-2; D might be TRBD1 (5 bases). This CDR3 spans 13 amino acids. The V gene lost 0 bases and the J gene lost 5 bases, with 8 bases spanning the gap. CDR1 SGHNT and CDR2 YYREEE come from the germline V gene (reference sequence). The DNA of the CDR3 is TGTGCCAGCAGCTTGGAGGGGCGTTATGGCTACACCTTC. Protein: CASSLEGRYGYTF.

The rearrangement joins TRBV3-1 to TRBJ2-3; a possible D gene is TRBD1 (6 bases). Germline CDR1 LGHDT, CDR2 YNNKEL (reference sequence). The V end lost 1 base, the J end lost 6 bases, and 14 bases lay between the germline ends. This CDR3 is 15 amino acids long. CDR3 loop: CASSQGAGEADTQYF. The CDR3, as DNA: TGTGCCAGCAGCCAAGGGGCAGGGGAAGCGGATACGCAGTATTTT.

This clonotype was seen at least ten times. The rearrangement joins TRBV7-9 to TRBJ2-3, with 10 bases aligning to TRBD2. The CDR3 loop spans 17 amino acids. The germline gives CDR1 SEHNR, CDR2 FQNEAQ (reference sequence). V was clipped by 5 bases and J by 5 bases; unmatched bases: 13. CDR3 bases: TGTGCCAGCAGCCCCCCCCCAGCGGGGGGGCAGAAAGATACGCAGTATTTT. Its protein product is CASSPPPAGGQKDTQYF.

This clonotype occurred a few times. The V and J genes are TRBV18 and TRBJ2-7; the D gene is possibly TRBD2 (5 bases). Per the germline V gene, CDR1 is KGHSH and CDR2 is LQKENI. This CDR3 has 15 amino acids. Trimming removed 1 base at V and 0 bases at J, with 10 bases between. CDR3 sequence reads: CASSPRLGLSYEQYF. Here the CDR3 DNA reads TGTGCCAGCTCACCACGGTTAGGACTCTCCTACGAGCAGTACTTC.

The chain is built from TRBV6-6 and TRBJ2-3, with a possible D match to TRBD1 (5 bases). Germline V gene data show CDR1 as MNHNY and CDR2 as SVGAGI (reference sequence). The V end lost 6 bases, the J end lost 4 bases, and 14 bases lay between the germline ends. This CDR3 is built from 14 residues. CDR3 sequence reads: CASRLLGASDTQYF. CDR3 DNA sequence: TGTGCCAGCAGACTCCTTGGGGCCTCAGATACGCAGTATTTT.

Concerning this clonotype itself: One end of the junction does not line up with germline, which may come from a read error. This chain uses TRBV4-2 with TRBJ2-1; maybe TRBD2 (6 bases). CDR1 and CDR2 from the germline V gene are LGHNA and YNFKEQ. CDR3 length: 12 amino acids. CDR3: CASSPETRSLNF. Here the CDR3 DNA reads TGTGCCAGCAGCCCCGAGACTAGGAGCCTCAACTTC.

This chain joins TRBV12-3 or TRBV12-4 and TRBJ1-1; D unclear. Trimming took 6 bases from V and 6 from J, leaving 17 bases between them. The CDR3 runs to 14 residues. CDR3 region: CASSPSSVDAEAFF. The CDR3, as DNA: TGTGCCAGCAGCCCAAGCTCAGTGGACGCTGAAGCTTTCTTT.

The V gene is TRBV12-3 or TRBV12-4, the J gene TRBJ2-2, with 7 bases that match TRBD2. This CDR3 spans 14 amino acids. V was pared by 6 bases and J by 6 bases, with 7 bases of the junction left unmatched. For the CDR3, the DNA is TGTGCCAGCAGCCTAGGACTAGGGGCCGGGGAGCTGTTTTTT. The encoded protein is CASSLGLGAGELFF.

This clonotype has a single count. The rearrangement links TRBV18 to TRBJ2-7, with TRBD1 as a possible D gene (5 bases). The CDR3 runs to 14 residues. CDR1 and CDR2 from the germline V gene are KGHSH and LQKENI. Trimming left V 4 bases short and J 2 bases short, with 12 bases between. CDR3 DNA: TGTGCCAGCTCACAAACAGGCGTCACCTACGAGCAGTACGTC. This encodes CASSQTGVTYEQYV.

This clonotype was seen a few times. V is TRBV6-5 and J is TRBJ2-2; D gene unclear. Germline loops: CDR1 MNHEY, CDR2 SVGAGI. CDR3 size: 13 residues. Trimming took off 5 bases at V and 7 bases at J, with 11 bases between the two ends. CDR3 DNA sequence: TGTGCCAGCAGTACCATCCAAGGCGGGGAGCTGTTTTTT. It specifies CASSTIQGGELFF.